What follows are 9 T cell receptor beta chains derived from one specimen sequenced in a study of T-cell memory formation after mild COVID-19. TCRdb fed the 5' RACE reads into MiXCR, producing one record per CDR3 protein. The table records 300,000 to 400,000 distinct CDR3 sequences, 15% to 20% of them present only once. The sequenced sample consisted of PBMCs or a T cell subset sorted from them (not recorded which). All receptors derive from a young man who had mild COVID-19 (a few samples of this study predate the infection). Cell type and time point are not known.

The chain has TRBV7-3 and TRBJ2-1, with D maybe TRBD2 (5 bases). The CDR3 sequence is 15 residues long. The V end lost 1 base, the J end lost 4 bases, and 11 bases lay between the germline ends. Germline lookup yields CDR1 SGHTA and CDR2 FQGTGA. Here the CDR3 reads CASSLIGVGYNEQFF. The CDR3 nucleotides read TGTGCCAGCAGCTTAATCGGGGTGGGTTACAATGAGCAGTTCTTC.

The rearrangement links TRBV6-5 to TRBJ2-1; 10 bases fit TRBD1. With V trimmed by 5 bases and J by 6 bases, 7 bases remained unmatched. The germline V gene encodes CDR1 MNHEY and CDR2 SVGAGI. CDR3 size: 15 residues. CDR3: CASSRQGAGGNEQFF. For the CDR3, the DNA is TGTGCCAGCAGTCGACAGGGGGCTGGAGGCAATGAGCAGTTCTTC.

There are a few counts of this clonotype. The chain has TRBV12-3 or TRBV12-4 and TRBJ1-1, with TRBD1 identical over 7 bases. The CDR3 runs to 14 residues. J was trimmed by 5 bases and V by 6 bases; bases with no gene match: 9. The CDR3: CASRPQGSGTEAFF. For the CDR3, the DNA is TGTGCCAGCAGACCACAGGGGAGCGGGACTGAAGCTTTCTTT.

This clonotype was counted only a few times. The CDR3 protein is CASSVGQGKGGYTF. In nucleotides, the CDR3 is TGTGCCAGCAGCGTAGGACAGGGAAAGGGTGGCTACACCTTC. The chain joins TRBV9 to TRBJ1-2; the match to TRBD1 covers 7 bases. Trimming took 0 bases from V and 7 from J; bases not matched to a gene: 6. The CDR3 length is 14 residues. Germline CDR1 reads SGDLS; CDR2 reads YYNGEE.

This chain joins TRBV5-1 and TRBJ1-4; D is unresolved. V dropped 7 bases and J dropped 8 bases, with 18 bases sitting between them. Germline V gene sequence: CDR1 SGHRS, CDR2 YFSETQ. The CDR3 covers 14 residues. The DNA of the CDR3 is TGCGCCAGCTCCTCCACGGGCCCCGGAGAAAAACTGTTTTTT. Residues: CASSSTGPGEKLFF.

The chain employs TRBV6-6 and TRBJ1-2; the D gene is possibly TRBD1 (5 bases). V was shortened by 4 bases and J by 4 bases, with 13 bases between the two germline ends. CDR3 size: 14 residues. Germline V gene data show CDR1 as MNHNY and CDR2 as SVGAGI (reference sequence). The CDR3 DNA sequence: TGTGCCAGCAGTTTTCAGGGATCGGGCTATGGCTACACCTTC. Translation gives CASSFQGSGYGYTF.

At least ten counts were recorded for this clonotype. The CDR3 region is CASSPTSGGAKNIQYF. In nucleotides, the CDR3 is TGTGCCAGCAGCCCGACTAGCGGGGGGGCCAAAAACATTCAGTACTTC. The chain has TRBV3-1 and TRBJ2-4, with 13 bases matching TRBD2. This CDR3 has 16 residues. The J segment lost 1 base and the V segment lost 4 bases, leaving 1 base of the junction unmatched. From germline, CDR1 is LGHDT and CDR2 YNNKEL (reference sequence).

This clonotype has a handful of counts. The J gene is TRBJ1-1, the V gene TRBV4-1, with D maybe TRBD1 (6 bases). Germline V CDR1 and CDR2: MGHRA, YSYEKL. This CDR3 spans 15 amino acids. Trimming took off 4 bases at V and 3 bases at J, with 15 bases between the two ends. Here the CDR3 DNA reads TGCGCCAGCAGCCCCGCCCGGGACATGTACACTGAAGCTTTCTTT. Amino acids: CASSPARDMYTEAFF.

This chain links TRBV7-9 with TRBJ2-5, with D possibly TRBD1 on 7 matching bases. Germline CDR1 is SEHNR and CDR2 is FQNEAQ (reference sequence). V lost 5 bases to trimming and J lost 8 bases, with 21 bases between them. The CDR3 is 15 residues long. Here the CDR3 reads CASSRTGQTGDTQYF. In DNA, the CDR3 is TGTGCCAGCAGCCGGACAGGCCAGACGGGGGATACCCAGTACTTC.